The 26 T cell receptor beta chains reported below all come from one sample, sequenced in a study of blood T cell repertoires in COVID-19 (dated by TCRdb to the early 2020s). Libraries were prepared through the immunoSEQ multiplex PCR assay. TCRdb's version of the immuneACCESS table is confined to in-frame rearrangements and falls short of the full clone set. An unresolved V gene accounts for under half of the shortfall where checked; the remainder is of unknown origin. The sample has over 40,000 clones on record, approximately 80% of them singletons. The top ten clonotypes cover about 2.8% of the sample. Sequencing was carried out using peripheral blood. The source is a woman between 55 and 75 years old with acute or convalescent COVID-19.

The chain links TRBV2 to TRBJ1-2; possibly TRBD1 for D (6 bases). The CDR3 consists of 12 residues. Germline-derived CDR1 and CDR2 are SNHLY and FYNNEI. Trimming left V 7 bases short and J 5 bases short, with 11 bases between. CDR3: CASTQTGYGYTF. The DNA of the CDR3 is TGTGCCAGCACCCAGACAGGATATGGCTACACCTTC.

The CDR3 sequence is CASSHMRTSGSREGRADTQYF. Here the CDR3 DNA reads TGTGCCAGTAGCCATATGAGGACTAGCGGGAGTAGGGAGGGACGCGCAGATACGCAGTATTTT. The V call is TRBV19, the J call TRBJ2-3; 13 bases align to TRBD2. Germline lookup yields CDR1 LNHDA and CDR2 SQIVND (reference sequence). The length of the CDR3 is 21 residues. The V segment lost 6 bases and the J segment 4 bases; nucleotides outside the gene matches: 22.

As for this clone: The same CDR3 arises from other DNA sequences in this sample as well. CDR3 protein: CASSPGGGGYGYTF. In DNA form, the CDR3 reads TGTGCCAGCTCTCCCGGGGGTGGCGGCTATGGCTACACCTTC. The chain uses TRBV18 and TRBJ1-2; perhaps TRBD1 as D (5 bases). The V gene lost 6 bases and the J gene lost 4 bases, with 15 bases spanning the gap. CDR1 KGHSH and CDR2 LQKENI come from the germline V gene. The CDR3 sequence is 14 residues long.

The rearrangement uses TRBV29-1 and TRBJ1-2; a possible D gene is TRBD1 (5 bases). V was pared by 4 bases and J by 6 bases, with 15 bases between. The CDR3 contains 13 residues. Germline V gene data show CDR1 as SQVTM and CDR2 as ANQGSEA. CDR3 nucleotides: TGCAGCGTTGGTGCGGGACGGTTGAATGGCTACACCTTC. Its translation is CSVGAGRLNGYTF.

CDR3 DNA sequence: TGTGCCAGTAGTGTTATAGCGGGAGGGCGGCATGAGCAGTTCTTC. This codes for CASSVIAGGRHEQFF. The rearrangement uses TRBV19 and TRBJ2-1; 11 bases are a match to TRBD2. The length of the CDR3 is 15 residues. The J segment lost 8 bases and the V segment lost 5 bases, leaving 8 bases of the junction unmatched. Germline V gene data show CDR1 as LNHDA and CDR2 as SQIVND (reference sequence).

The chain employs TRBV15 and TRBJ1-1; possible D gene TRBD1, 5 bases. Germline lookup yields CDR1 LNHNV and CDR2 YYDKDF (reference sequence). The CDR3 spans 15 residues. V shed 5 bases and J shed 2 bases, with 15 bases lying between them. The CDR3 DNA follows: TGTGCCACCAGCGAAAAAGCCAGGGCTAACACTGAAGCTTTCTTT. It yields the protein CATSEKARANTEAFF.

J is TRBJ2-3 and V is TRBV7-9, with 12 bases lining up with TRBD1. Germline CDR1 SEHNR, CDR2 FQNEAQ (reference sequence). CDR3 length equals 16 residues. Trimming removed 1 base from V and 1 base from J; junction bases left unmatched: 0. In DNA, the CDR3 is TGTGCCAGCAGCTTAGGGGACAGGGGGCGCACAGATACGCAGTATTTT. It translates to CASSLGDRGRTDTQYF.

The V call is TRBV11-2, the J call TRBJ2-1; no reliable D call. Germline V lookup: CDR1 SGHAT, CDR2 FQNNGV. V lost 4 bases, J lost 5 bases, and 15 bases lay in between. The CDR3 runs to 15 residues. The CDR3 spells CASSSTPLVNNEQFF. The CDR3 DNA is TGTGCCAGCAGCTCCACACCCCTAGTAAACAATGAGCAGTTCTTC.

CDR3 DNA sequence: TGCGCCAGCAGTGAACCCACAGGATGGAACACTGAAGCTTTCTTT. Translating it yields CASSEPTGWNTEAFF. The V call is TRBV10-2, the J call TRBJ1-1, with D possibly TRBD1 on 5 matching bases. Trimming pared 3 bases from V and 1 base from J, leaving 12 bases between. Germline lookup yields CDR1 WSHSY and CDR2 SAAADI. The CDR3 contains 15 residues.

The chain couples TRBV5-1 to TRBJ2-3, with TRBD2 identical over 14 bases. CDR1 and CDR2 (germline): SGHRS, YFSETQ. The CDR3 extends over 18 amino acids. Losses at the gene ends were 0 bases for V and 1 base for J; bases not matched to a gene: 4. The CDR3 loop is CASSLGLAGGTGTDTQYF. Written as DNA, the CDR3 is TGCGCCAGCAGCTTGGGACTAGCGGGGGGGACGGGCACAGATACGCAGTATTTT. The whole variable domain, filled in from reference TRBV5-1 and TRBJ2-3, reads KAGVTQTPRYLIKTRGQQVTLSCSPISGHRSVSWYQQTPGQGLQFLFEYFSETQRNKGNFPGRFSGRQFSNSRSEMNVSTLELGDSALYLCASSLGLAGGTGTDTQYFGPGTRLTVL.

The chain has TRBV4-2 and TRBJ2-7; D is uncertain. Germline CDR1 LGHNA, CDR2 YNFKEQ. The CDR3 runs to 16 residues. V gave up 0 bases and J gave up 0 bases, with 12 bases separating them. As DNA, the CDR3 is TGTGCCAGCAGCCAAGACTTGGGCGTTAGCTCCTACGAGCAGTACTTC. Its translation is CASSQDLGVSSYEQYF.

J is TRBJ2-1 and V is TRBV7-2, with unresolved D. V lost 3 bases and J 15 bases, leaving 12 bases between the germline ends. Germline-derived CDR1 and CDR2 are SGHTA and FQGNSA. The CDR3 extends over 11 amino acids. The CDR3 here is CASSFPPPPFF. The CDR3 nucleotides are TGTGCCAGCAGCTTCCCTCCCCCCCCGTTCTTC. Full variable domain (outside the CDR3, taken from reference TRBV7-2 and TRBJ2-1): GAGVSQSPSNKVTEKGKDVELRCDPISGHTALYWYRQSLGQGLEFLIYFQGNSAPDKSGLPSDRFSAERTGGSVSTLTIQRTQQEDSAVYLCASSFPPPPFFGPGTRLTVL.

The rearrangement joins TRBV7-2 to TRBJ2-3; D is undetermined. CDR3 length: 15 amino acids. Trimming stripped 5 bases from V and 2 bases from J, with 14 bases between. The germline gives CDR1 SGHTA, CDR2 FQGNSA. The CDR3 here is CASSLPQAVTDTQYF. The CDR3 coding sequence is TGTGCCAGCAGCCTACCTCAAGCTGTCACAGATACGCAGTATTTT.

V gene TRBV10-3 combines with J gene TRBJ2-2; perhaps TRBD2 as D (6 bases). The CDR3 is 16 residues long. CDR1 and CDR2 (germline): ENHRY, SYGVKD. The ends were cut back, 0 bases at V and 3 bases at J, with 11 bases in the middle. The CDR3 sequence: CAISESRAGHTGELFF. The CDR3, as DNA: TGTGCCATCAGTGAGTCGAGGGCGGGGCACACCGGGGAGCTGTTTTTT.

The genes are TRBV10-2 and TRBJ2-7; 11 nucleotides agree with TRBD2. V was clipped by 5 bases and J by 3 bases; unmatched bases: 6. Germline values: CDR1 WSHSY, CDR2 SAAADI. This CDR3 is built from 15 residues. DNA for the CDR3: TGCGCCAGCAGTAAGGGGACTAGCGGTAGCTACGAGCAGTACTTC. Translating it yields CASSKGTSGSYEQYF.

This chain links TRBV4-1 with TRBJ2-7; a possible D gene is TRBD1 (7 bases). The CDR3 extends over 16 amino acids. V was cut by 2 bases and J by 4 bases, with 18 bases left in between. The germline V gene has CDR1 MGHRA and CDR2 YSYEKL. CDR3 protein: CASSQPTGTLAYEQYF. The CDR3 DNA sequence: TGCGCCAGCAGCCAACCGACAGGGACTTTAGCATACGAGCAGTACTTC.

The chain links TRBV6-5 to TRBJ1-5; D perhaps matches TRBD1 (5 bases). Germline V gene sequence: CDR1 MNHEY, CDR2 SVGAGI. This CDR3 is built from 13 residues. Trimming removed 11 bases at V and 0 bases at J, with 11 bases between. The CDR3 DNA follows: TGTGCCGCGAAGGGGTATAGCAATCAGCCCCAGCATTTT. This encodes CAAKGYSNQPQHF.

This chain uses TRBV29-1 with TRBJ1-1, with 7 nucleotides matching TRBD1. The germline V gene has CDR1 SQVTM and CDR2 ANQGSEA. V lost 7 bases, J lost 2 bases, and 10 bases stayed unmatched. The CDR3 consists of 14 residues. The CDR3 DNA sequence: TGCAGCGCGGCAGGGGGATACGTAAACACTGAAGCTTTCTTT. This codes for CSAAGGYVNTEAFF. Together with reference TRBV29-1 and TRBJ1-1, the CDR3 gives the full variable domain: SAVISQKPSRDICQRGTSLTIQCQVDSQVTMMFWYRQQPGQSLTLIATANQGSEATYESGFVIDKFPISRPNLTFSTLTVSNMSPEDSSIYLCSAAGGYVNTEAFFGQGTRLTVV.

The chain combines TRBV7-3 with TRBJ2-1; 8 positions match TRBD1. This CDR3 contains 14 residues. V lost 4 bases and J lost 8; bases outside the gene matches: 7. CDR1 and CDR2 (germline): SGHTA, FQGTGA. CDR3 protein: CASSSRTGIHEQFF. As DNA, the CDR3 is TGTGCCAGCAGCTCACGGACAGGGATACATGAGCAGTTCTTC. Full variable domain (rest looked up from reference TRBV7-3 and TRBJ2-1): GAGVSQTPSNKVTEKGKYVELRCDPISGHTALYWYRQSLGQGPEFLIYFQGTGAADDSGLPNDRFFAVRPEGSVSTLKIQRTERGDSAVYLCASSSRTGIHEQFFGPGTRLTVL.

V usage is TRBV19 and J usage is TRBJ2-2; 10 bases match TRBD2. This CDR3 comprises 17 residues. Looked up from germline, CDR1 is LNHDA and CDR2 is SQIVND (reference sequence). Unmatched junction bases numbered 8, after V lost 5 bases and J lost 2 bases. The DNA of the CDR3 is TGTGCCAGTAGTGAAACGGGACTAGCGACTAACACCGGGGAGCTGTTTTTT. Its protein is CASSETGLATNTGELFF.

Of note for this clone: One end of the junction varies from germline; a read error may be responsible. The chain uses TRBV11-2 and TRBJ1-4; D gene uncertain. This CDR3 has 14 amino acids. CDR1 and CDR2 from the germline V gene are SGHAT and FQNNGV. The CDR3 is CASSLASSKEKLFF. The CDR3 DNA is TGTGCCAGCAGCTTAGCGTCCTCTAAAGAAAAACTGTTTTTT.

V usage is TRBV12-3 or TRBV12-4 and J usage is TRBJ1-1, with 10 nucleotides matching TRBD1. With V trimmed by 6 bases and J by 6 bases, 4 bases remained unmatched. This CDR3 contains 13 residues. The CDR3 spells CASRTGGGSEAFF. CDR3 sequence (DNA): TGTGCCAGCAGGACAGGGGGCGGCTCTGAAGCTTTCTTT.

J is TRBJ1-2 and V is TRBV25-1, with 8 bases fitting TRBD1. Per the germline V gene, CDR1 is MGHDK and CDR2 is SYGVNS. The junction had 11 bases not matched to a gene; V was cut back by 6 bases and J by 8 bases. This CDR3 is 14 amino acids long. The CDR3 DNA sequence: TGTGCCAGCAGGGGGACAGGACGGTTTGGCGGCTACACCTTC. It is translated as CASRGTGRFGGYTF.

The chain recombines TRBV5-4 with TRBJ1-1, with 7 nucleotides matching TRBD1. Germline CDR1 is SGHNT and CDR2 is YYREEE (reference sequence). CDR3 size: 11 residues. Trimming cost V 3 bases and J 8 bases; bases outside gene matches: 1. Here the CDR3 reads CASSSDREAFF. CDR3 sequence (DNA): TGTGCCAGCAGCTCGGACAGGGAAGCTTTCTTT.

The chain links TRBV15 to TRBJ2-5, with 8 nucleotides matching TRBD1. V lost 5 bases, J lost 3 bases, and 8 bases stayed unmatched. In germline, CDR1 is LNHNV, CDR2 YYDKDF (reference sequence). The CDR3 is made up of 15 amino acids. The CDR3: CATSAITGGKETQYF. CDR3 coding DNA: TGTGCCACCAGCGCAATAACAGGGGGGAAAGAGACCCAGTACTTC.

This clone occurred once. This CDR3 reads CASSIGTDNEKLFF. The CDR3 coding sequence is TGCGCCAGCAGCATTGGGACAGACAATGAAAAACTGTTTTTT. V usage is TRBV5-1 and J usage is TRBJ1-4; 7 positions agree with TRBD1. From germline, CDR1 is SGHRS and CDR2 YFSETQ. The J segment lost 5 bases and the V segment lost 4 bases, leaving 5 bases of the junction unmatched. The CDR3 sequence is 14 residues long.